This T cell receptor beta chain was identified during a study of blood T cell repertoires in COVID-19. Study information: Sources were T cells, B-cell-depleted T cells, or PBMCs; the material itself was cDNA or gDNA.

The CDR3 runs to 14 residues. Per the germline V gene, CDR1 is MNHEY and CDR2 is SVGAGI. Trimming removed 5 bases at V and 8 bases at J, with 13 bases between. Per the original methods: Reference gene primer amplification in the assay estimated nucleated cell counts. Profiling relied on immunoSEQ multiplex PCR, and the TCRdb table lists in-frame clones only, not all of them. D and trimming were read from the DNA, whereas the V and J calls and clone size are those reported in that table. The sample includes some 130,000 clones, around 81% of them seen just once. Specimen: peripheral blood. V gene TRBV6-5 combines with J gene TRBJ1-6; D not resolved. This receptor was obtained from a human donor in a cohort sampled during active COVID-19. CDR3 coding DNA: TGTGCCAGCAGTACAGTTGTGCCTTATTCACCCCTCCACTTT. Protein product: CASSTVVPYSPLHF.